The rows below give T cell receptor beta chains drawn from one sample of a study of OX40 agonist ivuxolimab in advanced cancers. Clones were read by immunoSEQ multiplex PCR, and TCRdb kept only the in-frame ones, dropping some. The table records around 64,000 clones, around four fifths of them present only once. The specimen comprised CD4+ or CD8+ T cells sorted from blood, sampled in a trial of the OX40 agonist ivuxolimab. Receptors were obtained from an adult with an advanced solid tumor such as melanoma, head and neck, liver or kidney cancer. Each CDR3 is given with its conserved first and last residue. The D gene is left open where the match is weak. Clone size is not always given. Where it is, it says once, few, many or a class for expanded clones.

CASSRIGNPTYEQYF,TGTGCCAGCAGCCGCATCGGGAATCCAACCTACGAGCAGTACTTC,NA,TRBV5-4,NA,TRBJ2-7
CASTEPGQPLWPQHF,TGTGCCAGTACCGAACCGGGACAGCCCCTCTGGCCCCAGCATTTT,NA,TRBV19,TRBD1,TRBJ1-5
CASSLVPGQGGDTQYF,TGCGCCAGCAGCTTGGTCCCGGGACAGGGGGGCGATACGCAGTATTTT,NA,TRBV5-1,TRBD1,TRBJ2-3
CASSPTGFDGYTF,TGTGCCAGCAGTCCTACAGGGTTCGATGGCTACACCTTC,NA,TRBV6-5,NA,TRBJ1-2
CAWSVRGAGELFF,TGTGCCTGGAGTGTACGGGGGGCCGGGGAGCTGTTTTTT,NA,TRBV30,TRBD2,TRBJ2-2
CASSATWNTEAFF,TGTGCCAGCAGCGCTACATGGAACACTGAAGCTTTCTTT,NA,TRBV7-3,NA,TRBJ1-1
CASSSRWGSHEQYF,TGTGCCAGCAGCTCCCGATGGGGGTCTCACGAGCAGTACTTC,NA,TRBV7-2,NA,TRBJ2-7
CASSGQGATGELFF,TGTGCCAGCAGTGGACAGGGGGCAACCGGGGAGCTGTTTTTT,NA,TRBV9,TRBD1,TRBJ2-2
CASSESSVPPFEQYF,TGCGCCAGCAGTGAGTCCAGTGTCCCCCCCTTCGAGCAGTACTTC,NA,TRBV10-1,NA,TRBJ2-7
CASSLGAGGYNEQFF,TGTGCCAGCAGCTTAGGGGCGGGGGGCTACAATGAGCAGTTCTTC,NA,TRBV11-3,TRBD2,TRBJ2-1
CASSLGGKNIQYF,TGTGCCAGCAGCTTAGGGGGCAAAAACATTCAGTACTTC,NA,TRBV27,NA,TRBJ2-4
CASSETPWDEQFF,TGTGCCAGCAGTGAAACACCCTGGGATGAGCAGTTCTTC,NA,TRBV2,NA,TRBJ2-1
CASSLEDRTNTEAFF,TGTGCCAGCAGCTTAGAAGACAGGACGAACACTGAAGCTTTCTTT,NA,TRBV13,NA,TRBJ1-1
CATSMGQRVNSPLHF,TGTGCCACCAGCATGGGTCAGCGAGTTAATTCACCCCTCCACTTT,NA,TRBV15,NA,TRBJ1-6
CASSADRGTNYGYTF,TGTGCCAGTAGTGCGGACAGGGGGACGAACTATGGCTACACCTTC,NA,TRBV19,TRBD1,TRBJ1-2
CASRDGVSYEQYF,TGTGCCAGCCGGGACGGGGTATCCTACGAGCAGTACTTC,NA,TRBV11-3,NA,TRBJ2-7
CASSLVPGTGVQPQHF,TGCGCCAGCAGCTTGGTTCCCGGGACAGGGGTTCAGCCCCAGCATTTT,NA,TRBV5-1,TRBD1,TRBJ1-5
CASSLYGNGELFF,TGTGCCAGCAGCTTATATGGGAACGGGGAGCTGTTTTTT,NA,TRBV7-7,NA,TRBJ2-2
CASSGTTWGGYTF,TGTGCCAGCTCCGGGACGACGTGGGGCGGCTACACCTTC,once,TRBV25-1,NA,TRBJ1-2
CASSHADYGYTF,TGTGCCAGCTCACACGCGGACTATGGCTACACCTTC,NA,TRBV27,NA,TRBJ1-2
CASDGGGNTIYF,TGTGCCAGCGACGGAGGTGGAAACACCATATATTTT,NA,TRBV25-1,NA,TRBJ1-3
CAWSVLFGYGYTF,TGTGCCTGGAGTGTACTGTTTGGCTATGGCTACACCTTC,NA,TRBV30,NA,TRBJ1-2
CASSPTGAGETQYF,TGTGCCAGCTCACCGACAGGGGCTGGAGAGACCCAGTACTTC,NA,TRBV18,TRBD1,TRBJ2-5
CASSVHRDPGANVLTF,TGTGCCAGCAGCGTCCACAGGGACCCTGGGGCCAACGTCCTGACTTTC,NA,TRBV9,NA,TRBJ2-6
CASSLDRWTADTQYF,TGCGCCAGCAGCTTGGACAGGTGGACCGCAGATACGCAGTATTTT,NA,TRBV5-1,NA,TRBJ2-3
CASSQDRGLADRETQYF,TGTGCCAGCAGCCAAGATAGGGGACTAGCAGATCGGGAGACCCAGTACTTC,NA,TRBV4-2,TRBD2,TRBJ2-5
CAWTPPGQEKAFF,TGTGCCTGGACCCCACCGGGACAGGAGAAAGCTTTCTTT,NA,TRBV30,TRBD1,TRBJ1-1
CASSLEAGDQPQHF,TGTGCCAGCAGCTTGGAGGCAGGGGATCAGCCCCAGCATTTT,NA,TRBV5-5,NA,TRBJ1-5
CASSLVGTGGIRPSYEQYF,TGTGCCAGCAGCTTGGTAGGGACAGGGGGCATAAGGCCCTCCTACGAGCAGTACTTC,NA,TRBV5-4,TRBD1,TRBJ2-7
CASSPPLTGLGMNTEAFF,TGTGCCAGCTCACCACCGTTGACAGGGCTCGGGATGAACACTGAAGCTTTCTTT,few,TRBV18,TRBD1,TRBJ1-1
CASSRGTNTEAFF,TGCGCCAGCAGCCGCGGGACGAACACTGAAGCTTTCTTT,NA,TRBV4-3,NA,TRBJ1-1
CASSYAAAFSEKLFF,TGTGCCAGCAGTTACGCGGCAGCCTTCAGTGAAAAACTGTTTTTT,NA,TRBV6-6,NA,TRBJ1-4
CAWSSIGTIYF,TGTGCCTGGAGTAGCATAGGCACCATATATTTT,NA,TRBV30,NA,TRBJ1-3
CASSLGTGVAGNTIYF,TGTGCCAGCAGCTTGGGGACAGGGGTGGCTGGAAACACCATATATTTT,NA,TRBV5-4,TRBD1,TRBJ1-3
CASSPDLGVSYNEQFF,TGTGCCAGCTCACCAGACTTGGGGGTTTCCTACAATGAGCAGTTCTTC,NA,TRBV18,NA,TRBJ2-1
CARGTDTQYF,TGTGCCAGGGGCACAGATACGCAGTATTTT,NA,TRBV2,NA,TRBJ2-3
CASSYTGRTYGYTF,TGTGCCAGCAGTTACACGGGCAGAACCTATGGCTACACCTTC,NA,TRBV6-5,NA,TRBJ1-2
CASSFSRYWGHQETQYF,TGTGCCAGCAGTTTTTCCCGGTATTGGGGACATCAAGAGACCCAGTACTTC,NA,TRBV28,NA,TRBJ2-5